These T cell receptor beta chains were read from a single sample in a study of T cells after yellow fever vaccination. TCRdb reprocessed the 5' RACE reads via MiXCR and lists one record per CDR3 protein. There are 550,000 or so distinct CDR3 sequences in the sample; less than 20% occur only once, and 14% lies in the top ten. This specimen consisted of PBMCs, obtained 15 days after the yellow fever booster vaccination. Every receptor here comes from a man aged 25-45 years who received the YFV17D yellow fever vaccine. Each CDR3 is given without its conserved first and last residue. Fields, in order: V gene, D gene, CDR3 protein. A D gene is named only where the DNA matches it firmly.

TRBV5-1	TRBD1	ASSIGQVHEQY
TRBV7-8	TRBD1	ASSSPPGGNTEAF
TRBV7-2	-	ASSLRVYASETQY
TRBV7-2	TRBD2	ASSLIAGGTGELF
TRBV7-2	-	ASSLLFGSEGIQY
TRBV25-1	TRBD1	ASSRTGFEQY
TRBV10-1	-	ASSEFDPTGELF
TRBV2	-	ASRGLGITGELF
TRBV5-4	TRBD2	ASSPSSGRRNNEQF
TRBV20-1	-	SARMAIGVGYT
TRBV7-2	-	ASSLDWGGRTQY
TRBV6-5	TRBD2	ASSYRPGGSYEQY
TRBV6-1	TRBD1	ASGSGQGSPVH
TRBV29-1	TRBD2	SVEAGGKY
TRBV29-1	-	SARVGGRNNEQF
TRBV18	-	ASSQAARYGQY
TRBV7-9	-	ASIRTMNTEAF
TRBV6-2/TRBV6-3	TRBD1	ASTPGQTYNEQF
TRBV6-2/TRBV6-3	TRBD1	ASSYGPDRGVLRNYYNEQF
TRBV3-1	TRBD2	ASSLRIPAGGSDTQY
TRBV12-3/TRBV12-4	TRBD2	ASSLTSGIGEQF
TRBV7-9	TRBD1	ASSGTRDRGHYEQY
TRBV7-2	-	ASSLGSGGETQY
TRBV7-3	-	ASSSRRGDGYT
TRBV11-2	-	ASSLDRLGIVIYNEQF
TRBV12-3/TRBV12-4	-	ASSPPGGRQY
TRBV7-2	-	ASSPQKTVQETQY
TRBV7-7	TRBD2	ASSAIPGLAGGIYNEQF
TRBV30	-	AWSLRNIQY
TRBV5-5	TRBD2	ASRAGTSGPYQETQY
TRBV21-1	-	ASTLLSGTSGRRRPGELF
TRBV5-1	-	ASTFAETQY
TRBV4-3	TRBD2	ASSQDGWEGQDTQY
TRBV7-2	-	ASSWQGSEQY
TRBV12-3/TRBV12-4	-	ASKRSEQF
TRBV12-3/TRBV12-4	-	ASSSGGPQPQH
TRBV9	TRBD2	ASSDLAGNTDTQY
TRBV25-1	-	ASSETGLGRETQY
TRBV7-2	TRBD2	ASSPGTSGRYTQY
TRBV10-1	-	ASSESRLGHTQY
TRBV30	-	AWSVFSDQPQH
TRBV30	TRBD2	AWGTSGYNEQF
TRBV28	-	ASSFPGSPNEQF
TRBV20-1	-	SAPRPAGTDTQY
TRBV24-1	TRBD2	ATSDQLAGEARGQF